The following is a T cell receptor (beta chain) sequence with its context. Profiling relied on immunoSEQ multiplex PCR, and the TCRdb table lists in-frame clones only, not all of them. The sample lists around 120,000 clones, 70% to 80% occurring once. V lost 8 bases, J lost 5 bases, and 13 bases lay in between. In germline, CDR1 is LNHDA, CDR2 SQIVND (reference sequence). The CDR3 consists of 13 residues. This entry comes from a study of blood T cell repertoires in COVID-19. Study overall: COVID-19 samples, acute and convalescent, were from the United States, Italy and Spain. The analysed material was cDNA or gDNA that came from T cells, B-cell-depleted T cells, or PBMCs.

Specimen: peripheral blood. The chain is built from TRBV19 and TRBJ2-1; D may be TRBD1 (5 bases). This clonotype originated in a man aged 50-59 years with acute or convalescent COVID-19. CDR3 coding DNA: TGTGCCAGTCAAGTGGGGCAGAACAATGAGCAGTTCTTC. This sequence encodes CASQVGQNNEQFF. The full variable domain, rest sourced from reference TRBV19 and TRBJ2-1, is DGGITQSPKYLFRKEGQNVTLSCEQNLNHDAMYWYRQDPGQGLRLIYYSQIVNDFQKGDIAEGYSVSREKKESFPLTVTSAQKNPTAFYLCASQVGQNNEQFFGPGTRLTVL.